The rows below give T cell receptor beta chains drawn from one sample of a study of control samples from healthy donors and cancer patients. The repertoire was sequenced with immunoSEQ multiplex PCR; TCRdb's copy has only in-frame clones and lacks some. The sample lists fewer than 90,000 clones, about 87% seen once, with under 2% in the top ten. Source material: PBMCs. Source of these receptors: a woman aged 55-75 years with head and neck cancer. CDR3s include the opening cysteine and the closing phenylalanine or tryptophan. Each record gives: D gene, clone size, V gene, J gene, CDR3 protein, CDR3 DNA. The D gene is left open where the match is weak. Clone size, where shown, is once, few, many, or a class for clones that have expanded.

d_call: TRBD2; clone_size: NA; v_call: TRBV5-4; j_call: TRBJ2-7; cdr3_aa: CASSTGVAGGHYEQYF; cdr3_nt: TGTGCCAGCAGTACCGGGGTAGCGGGAGGTCACTACGAGCAGTACTTC
d_call: NA; clone_size: NA; v_call: TRBV6-5; j_call: TRBJ2-1; cdr3_aa: CASSHPRLANNEQFF; cdr3_nt: TGTGCCAGCAGCCACCCCCGCCTAGCCAACAATGAGCAGTTCTTC
d_call: NA; clone_size: NA; v_call: TRBV29-1; j_call: TRBJ1-1; cdr3_aa: CSVSRGGLATEAFF; cdr3_nt: TGCAGCGTCTCACGGGGAGGGCTGGCCACTGAAGCTTTCTTT
d_call: TRBD1; clone_size: NA; v_call: TRBV27; j_call: TRBJ1-5; cdr3_aa: CASSLTGSNQPQHF; cdr3_nt: TGTGCCAGCAGTTTGACAGGGAGCAATCAGCCCCAGCATTTT
d_call: NA; clone_size: NA; v_call: TRBV7-8; j_call: TRBJ2-5; cdr3_aa: CASSPVRQVTQYF; cdr3_nt: TGTGCCAGCAGCCCCGTAAGGCAAGTGACCCAGTACTTC
d_call: TRBD2; clone_size: NA; v_call: TRBV7-8; j_call: TRBJ2-7; cdr3_aa: CASRLGLAPSYEQYF; cdr3_nt: TGTGCCAGCAGACTTGGACTAGCGCCTTCCTACGAGCAGTACTTC
d_call: NA; clone_size: NA; v_call: TRBV16; j_call: TRBJ1-5; cdr3_aa: CASSQGQVQPQHF; cdr3_nt: TGTGCCAGCAGCCAAGGTCAGGTTCAGCCCCAGCATTTT
d_call: NA; clone_size: NA; v_call: TRBV12-3/TRBV12-4; j_call: TRBJ1-2; cdr3_aa: CASSSSGPYGYTF; cdr3_nt: TGTGCCAGCAGTTCCAGTGGGCCCTACGGCTACACCTTC
d_call: TRBD2; clone_size: NA; v_call: TRBV2; j_call: TRBJ2-6; cdr3_aa: CASSGGLAGSSGANVLTF; cdr3_nt: TGTGCCAGCAGTGGAGGACTAGCGGGGAGCTCTGGGGCCAACGTCCTGACTTTC
d_call: TRBD1; clone_size: NA; v_call: TRBV27; j_call: TRBJ1-5; cdr3_aa: CASRDLQGLAQPQHF; cdr3_nt: TGTGCCAGCAGAGACTTACAGGGGTTGGCTCAGCCCCAGCATTTT
d_call: TRBD1; clone_size: NA; v_call: TRBV6-2/TRBV6-3; j_call: TRBJ2-7; cdr3_aa: CASSQLPGQGTYEQYF; cdr3_nt: TGTGCCAGCAGTCAACTACCGGGACAGGGAACCTACGAGCAGTACTTC
d_call: NA; clone_size: NA; v_call: TRBV5-5; j_call: TRBJ2-3; cdr3_aa: CASSLWAYGRTDTQYF; cdr3_nt: TGTGCCAGCAGCTTGTGGGCGTATGGCCGCACAGATACGCAGTATTTT
d_call: NA; clone_size: NA; v_call: TRBV18; j_call: TRBJ2-5; cdr3_aa: CASFMGQNRETQYF; cdr3_nt: TGTGCCAGCTTCATGGGACAAAATAGGGAGACCCAGTACTTC
d_call: NA; clone_size: NA; v_call: TRBV30; j_call: TRBJ1-6; cdr3_aa: CAWSAGGGSPLHF; cdr3_nt: TGTGCCTGGAGTGCCGGCGGGGGTTCACCCCTCCACTTT
d_call: NA; clone_size: once; v_call: TRBV5-5; j_call: TRBJ1-5; cdr3_aa: CASSLHTDQPQHF; cdr3_nt: TGTGCCAGCAGCTTACATACAGATCAGCCCCAGCATTTT
d_call: NA; clone_size: NA; v_call: TRBV19; j_call: TRBJ1-5; cdr3_aa: CASSSQPDQPQHF; cdr3_nt: TGTGCCAGTAGCAGCCAACCCGATCAGCCCCAGCATTTT
d_call: TRBD2; clone_size: once; v_call: TRBV5-1; j_call: TRBJ2-1; cdr3_aa: CASRLEASGGSYNEQFF; cdr3_nt: TGCGCCAGCAGGCTTGAGGCTAGCGGGGGCTCCTACAATGAGCAGTTCTTC
d_call: NA; clone_size: once; v_call: TRBV18; j_call: TRBJ1-1; cdr3_aa: CASSPTRDTTRMNTEAFF; cdr3_nt: TGTGCCAGCTCACCGACCCGGGACACAACCAGAATGAACACTGAAGCTTTCTTT
d_call: NA; clone_size: NA; v_call: TRBV6-5; j_call: TRBJ2-7; cdr3_aa: CASRTRTLPYEQYF; cdr3_nt: TGTGCCAGCAGAACCCGGACGCTCCCCTACGAGCAGTACTTC
d_call: NA; clone_size: NA; v_call: TRBV18; j_call: TRBJ1-3; cdr3_aa: CASSPASNIRNTIYF; cdr3_nt: TGTGCCAGCTCACCGGCAAGTAACATCCGAAACACCATATATTTT
d_call: NA; clone_size: NA; v_call: TRBV9; j_call: TRBJ2-3; cdr3_aa: CASGSGISTDTQYF; cdr3_nt: TGTGCCAGCGGTAGCGGCATTAGCACAGATACGCAGTATTTT
d_call: TRBD2; clone_size: NA; v_call: TRBV18; j_call: TRBJ2-1; cdr3_aa: CASSSGLAELNEQFF; cdr3_nt: TGTGCCAGCTCATCGGGACTAGCGGAGCTTAATGAGCAGTTCTTC
d_call: TRBD1; clone_size: NA; v_call: TRBV19; j_call: TRBJ2-7; cdr3_aa: CASNDRGRPNEQYF; cdr3_nt: TGTGCCAGTAACGACAGGGGTCGTCCTAACGAGCAGTACTTC
d_call: NA; clone_size: NA; v_call: TRBV11-3; j_call: TRBJ2-2; cdr3_aa: CASSLKSWDSNTGELFF; cdr3_nt: TGTGCCAGCAGCTTAAAGTCGTGGGATTCGAACACCGGGGAGCTGTTTTTT
d_call: NA; clone_size: NA; v_call: TRBV20-1; j_call: TRBJ1-5; cdr3_aa: CSASESGNQPQHF; cdr3_nt: TGCAGTGCTAGTGAGTCGGGCAATCAGCCCCAGCATTTT
d_call: NA; clone_size: NA; v_call: TRBV7-9; j_call: TRBJ2-4; cdr3_aa: CASSSGGLAKNIQYF; cdr3_nt: TGTGCCAGCAGCTCGGGTGGATTAGCCAAAAACATTCAGTACTTC
d_call: TRBD1; clone_size: NA; v_call: TRBV2; j_call: TRBJ2-1; cdr3_aa: CASSEDRNEQFF; cdr3_nt: TGTGCCAGCAGTGAGGACAGGAATGAGCAGTTCTTC
d_call: TRBD2; clone_size: NA; v_call: TRBV11-3; j_call: TRBJ2-1; cdr3_aa: CASSLGGRAYNEQFF; cdr3_nt: TGTGCCAGCAGCTTAGGTGGGAGGGCTTACAATGAGCAGTTCTTC
d_call: NA; clone_size: few; v_call: TRBV5-1; j_call: TRBJ1-2; cdr3_aa: CASSHGTARPDYGYTF; cdr3_nt: TGCGCCAGCAGCCACGGGACCGCGAGACCAGACTATGGCTACACCTTC
d_call: NA; clone_size: NA; v_call: TRBV20-1; j_call: TRBJ1-6; cdr3_aa: CSASPGNSPLHF; cdr3_nt: TGCAGTGCTAGTCCCGGTAATTCACCCCTCCACTTT
d_call: TRBD1; clone_size: NA; v_call: TRBV29-1; j_call: TRBJ1-2; cdr3_aa: CSARLTGGGYGYTF; cdr3_nt: TGCAGCGCCAGACTGACAGGGGGCGGTTATGGCTACACCTTC
d_call: NA; clone_size: NA; v_call: TRBV9; j_call: TRBJ2-7; cdr3_aa: CASSVGGEFYEQYF; cdr3_nt: TGTGCCAGCAGCGTAGGAGGGGAATTTTACGAGCAGTACTTC
d_call: TRBD1; clone_size: NA; v_call: TRBV3-1/TRBV3-2; j_call: TRBJ1-3; cdr3_aa: CASSQAGTERNTIYF; cdr3_nt: TGTGCCAGCAGCCAAGCCGGGACAGAGAGAAACACCATATATTTT
d_call: NA; clone_size: NA; v_call: TRBV7-9; j_call: TRBJ2-5; cdr3_aa: CASSLDRTAETQYF; cdr3_nt: TGTGCCAGCAGCTTAGATAGGACAGCAGAGACCCAGTACTTC
d_call: NA; clone_size: NA; v_call: TRBV21-1; j_call: TRBJ2-7; cdr3_aa: CASSTRGGQVSYEQYF; cdr3_nt: TGTGCCAGCAGCACCCGCGGAGGGCAGGTGTCCTACGAGCAGTACTTC
d_call: TRBD1; clone_size: NA; v_call: TRBV27; j_call: TRBJ1-6; cdr3_aa: CASSFSQGGNSPLHF; cdr3_nt: TGTGCCAGCAGTTTTTCACAGGGGGGCAATTCACCCCTCCACTTT
d_call: TRBD1; clone_size: NA; v_call: TRBV30; j_call: TRBJ1-5; cdr3_aa: CAWSVSRDRGLFSNQPQHF; cdr3_nt: TGTGCCTGGAGTGTGTCCCGGGACAGGGGTTTGTTTAGCAATCAGCCCCAGCATTTT
d_call: NA; clone_size: NA; v_call: TRBV19; j_call: TRBJ1-2; cdr3_aa: CASLRSPADNYGYTF; cdr3_nt: TGTGCCAGTTTGAGGTCACCCGCCGATAACTATGGCTACACCTTC
d_call: NA; clone_size: NA; v_call: TRBV6-2/TRBV6-3; j_call: TRBJ2-5; cdr3_aa: CASSTGTAQETQYF; cdr3_nt: TGTGCCAGCAGCACCGGGACCGCGCAAGAGACCCAGTACTTC
d_call: NA; clone_size: NA; v_call: TRBV5-1; j_call: TRBJ2-5; cdr3_aa: CASSLGGGPQETQYF; cdr3_nt: TGCGCCAGCAGCTTGGGAGGAGGGCCCCAAGAGACCCAGTACTTC
d_call: TRBD2; clone_size: NA; v_call: TRBV9; j_call: TRBJ2-1; cdr3_aa: CASSVWTSGSDEQFF; cdr3_nt: TGTGCCAGCAGCGTATGGACTAGCGGGAGTGATGAGCAGTTCTTC
d_call: NA; clone_size: NA; v_call: TRBV19; j_call: TRBJ2-5; cdr3_aa: CASSPVGTAETQYF; cdr3_nt: TGTGCCAGTAGTCCCGTGGGGACTGCAGAGACCCAGTACTTC
d_call: NA; clone_size: NA; v_call: TRBV5-4; j_call: TRBJ2-5; cdr3_aa: CASRKDSQETQYF; cdr3_nt: TGTGCCAGCAGGAAGGACTCTCAAGAGACCCAGTACTTC
d_call: NA; clone_size: once; v_call: TRBV29-1; j_call: TRBJ1-2; cdr3_aa: CSVEDLSYGYTF; cdr3_nt: TGCAGCGTTGAAGATCTCAGCTATGGCTACACCTTC
d_call: TRBD2; clone_size: NA; v_call: TRBV27; j_call: TRBJ2-5; cdr3_aa: CASSPGLAGGSYF; cdr3_nt: TGTGCCAGCAGTCCGGGACTAGCGGGGGGGTCGTACTTC
d_call: NA; clone_size: NA; v_call: TRBV21-1; j_call: TRBJ2-5; cdr3_aa: CASSKGKGQGVIADQETQYF; cdr3_nt: TGTGCCAGCAGCAAAGGCAAGGGCCAGGGGGTCATCGCCGACCAAGAGACCCAGTACTTC
d_call: NA; clone_size: NA; v_call: TRBV10-3; j_call: TRBJ1-3; cdr3_aa: CAIKEGGAILGNTIYF; cdr3_nt: TGTGCCATCAAGGAAGGAGGGGCGATACTTGGAAACACCATATATTTT
d_call: NA; clone_size: NA; v_call: TRBV7-9; j_call: TRBJ2-1; cdr3_aa: CASSFSRAGMDEQFF; cdr3_nt: TGTGCCAGCAGCTTCTCGAGGGCCGGAATGGATGAGCAGTTCTTC